The 32 T cell receptor beta chains given below trace back to one sample, sequenced in a study of cytomegalovirus exposure and HLA in healthy donors. Primers for the PCR totalled 60 Vbeta and 13 Jbeta. Generated by immunoSEQ multiplex PCR, the TCRdb table keeps only in-frame clones and is missing some. This sample has about 160,000 clones, with under 90% found just once. The sequencing sample was made of PBMCs. The receptor set was obtained from a man aged 30 to 39 in good health and CMV-seronegative.

The chain couples TRBV28 to TRBJ1-2; D gene uncertain. This CDR3 is 12 amino acids long. V lost 5 bases, J lost 0 bases, and 4 bases lay in between. The germline gives CDR1 MDHEN, CDR2 SYDVKM. The CDR3 nucleotides read TGTGCCAGCAGTACAGCTAACTATGGCTACACCTTC. Protein product: CASSTANYGYTF.

The count of this clone is one. The rearrangement joins TRBV5-1 to TRBJ1-6, with TRBD1 as a possible D gene (5 bases). The ends were cut back, 0 bases at V and 10 bases at J, with 8 bases in the middle. This CDR3 is built from 13 residues. Per the germline V gene, CDR1 is SGHRS and CDR2 is YFSETQ. As DNA, the CDR3 is TGCGCCAGCAGCTTGGCAGGGAGGTCACCCCTCCACTTT. Amino acid sequence: CASSLAGRSPLHF.

The rearrangement joins TRBV7-9 to TRBJ1-3; 10 nucleotides agree with TRBD1. Trimming at V came to 4 bases and at J to 0 bases, leaving 9 bases not matched to a gene. Germline loops: CDR1 SEHNR, CDR2 FQNEAQ (reference sequence). The CDR3 is 18 amino acids. The CDR3 sequence is CASSYGGTGVSSGNTIYF. As DNA, the CDR3 is TGTGCCAGCAGCTATGGAGGGACAGGGGTTAGCTCTGGAAACACCATATATTTT.

CDR3 loop: CASSVGGPSRPNEQFF. The CDR3 region has the DNA TGTGCCAGCAGCGTAGGGGGGCCCTCCCGTCCCAATGAGCAGTTCTTC. This chain links TRBV9 with TRBJ2-1, with D possibly being TRBD1 (6 bases). Trimming pared 0 bases from V and 6 bases from J, leaving 16 bases between. The germline V gene has CDR1 SGDLS and CDR2 YYNGEE. The CDR3 has 16 amino acids.

The chain recombines TRBV7-9 with TRBJ1-4, with 9 bases aligning to TRBD1. V lost 5 bases, J lost 7 bases, and 8 bases stayed unmatched. CDR3 size: 15 residues. Germline values: CDR1 SEHNR, CDR2 FQNEAQ (reference sequence). CDR3 region: CASSVQQGAGEKLFF. CDR3 nucleotides: TGTGCCAGCAGCGTTCAACAGGGGGCCGGTGAAAAACTGTTTTTT.

The CDR3 is CASSESQGQGSGYTF. The CDR3, as DNA: TGTGCCAGCAGTGAATCTCAAGGACAGGGATCTGGCTACACCTTC. The chain recombines TRBV6-1 with TRBJ1-2; TRBD1 matches at 8 bases. This CDR3 has 15 amino acids. Germline V gives CDR1 MNHNS, CDR2 SASEGT. V trimming: 2 bases; J trimming: 7 bases; junction bases outside the gene matches: 9.

This clone was observed a few times. The chain has TRBV12-5 and TRBJ2-5; D is unresolved. The CDR3 has 11 amino acids. Per germline, CDR1 LGHNT and CDR2 FRNRAP. Trimming stripped 5 bases from V and 4 bases from J, with 5 bases between. Written as DNA, the CDR3 is TGTGCTAGTGGTAATCTAGAGACCCAGTACTTC. It encodes CASGNLETQYF.

This clone was observed a few times. This rearrangement joins TRBV7-2 to TRBJ1-1; D remains unclear. V was cut by 5 bases and J by 1 base, with 11 bases left in between. CDR1 and CDR2 from the germline V gene are SGHTA and FQGNSA. The CDR3 runs to 14 residues. CDR3 sequence reads: CASSRERTNTEAFF. The CDR3 DNA follows: TGTGCCAGCAGCCGGGAGCGTACGAACACTGAAGCTTTCTTT.

The chain has TRBV28 and TRBJ1-4; D is perhaps TRBD1 (5 bases). The V and J ends lost 3 bases and 9 bases respectively, with 11 bases between them. CDR1 and CDR2 (germline): MDHEN, SYDVKM. The length of the CDR3 is 13 residues. CDR3 nucleotides: TGTGCCAGCAGTTTCCGGACATCCAAAAAACTGTTTTTT. Encoded protein: CASSFRTSKKLFF.

The chain couples TRBV2 to TRBJ2-1, with unresolved D. V gave up 5 bases and J gave up 3 bases, with 17 bases separating them. Germline V gives CDR1 SNHLY, CDR2 FYNNEI. This CDR3 is built from 16 residues. CDR3 bases: TGTGCCAGCAGTCTACCTGCAGGTCCGAACTACAATGAGCAGTTCTTC. Encoded protein: CASSLPAGPNYNEQFF. Using reference TRBV2 and TRBJ2-1 for the parts outside the CDR3, the full variable domain is EPEVTQTPSHQVTQMGQEVILRCVPISNHLYFYWYRQILGQKVEFLVSFYNNEISEKSEIFDDQFSVERPDGSNFTLKIRSTKLEDSAMYFCASSLPAGPNYNEQFFGPGTRLTVL.

The chain links TRBV6-5 to TRBJ1-5; no definite D call. The CDR3 has 16 amino acids. V was cut by 4 bases and J by 4 bases, with 17 bases left in between. Germline V gene data show CDR1 as MNHEY and CDR2 as SVGAGI. The CDR3 loop reads CASSSGSRGSNQPQHF. As DNA, the CDR3 is TGTGCCAGCAGTTCCGGTAGCCGGGGTTCAAATCAGCCCCAGCATTTT.

This chain connects TRBV5-6 to TRBJ1-2, with D possibly being TRBD1 (6 bases). CDR1 is SGHDT, CDR2 YYEEEE, per germline. V was shortened by 1 base and J by 0 bases, with 16 bases between the two germline ends. The CDR3 has 17 residues. CDR3 sequence: CASSLMGGGLANYGYTF. The CDR3 DNA follows: TGTGCCAGCAGCTTGATGGGGGGGGGCTTGGCTAACTATGGCTACACCTTC.

This rearrangement joins TRBV19 to TRBJ1-2, with D possibly TRBD1 on 6 matching bases. Deletions cut 6 bases from V and 8 bases from J, with 19 bases between. Germline loops: CDR1 LNHDA, CDR2 SQIVND (reference sequence). The CDR3 sequence is 14 residues long. CDR3: CASSQGAVGGGYTF. DNA for the CDR3: TGTGCCAGTAGCCAAGGAGCAGTTGGGGGCGGCTACACCTTC.

The chain carries TRBV5-1 and TRBJ2-2, with a tentative D call TRBD2 (6 bases). The CDR3 has 14 residues. Trimming pared 4 bases from V and 7 bases from J, leaving 14 bases between. Per the germline V gene, CDR1 is SGHRS and CDR2 is YFSETQ. In nucleotides, the CDR3 is TGCGCCAGCAGCGGGGGGACGGGCGGCGGGGAGCTGTTTTTT. Translation gives CASSGGTGGGELFF.

The rearrangement links TRBV30 to TRBJ1-5; no reliable D call. Germline V gene data show CDR1 as GTSNPN and CDR2 as SVGIG (reference sequence). The CDR3 length is 15 residues. The V end lost 4 bases, the J end lost 0 bases, and 13 bases lay between the germline ends. The CDR3, as DNA: TGTGCCTGGAAGGCGGTTTCTGATAGCAATCAGCCCCAGCATTTT. Translating it yields CAWKAVSDSNQPQHF.

The rearrangement uses TRBV25-1 and TRBJ2-2, with 9 bases lining up with TRBD2. This CDR3 region has 17 residues. With V trimmed by 1 base and J by 6 bases, 9 bases remained unmatched. The germline V gene has CDR1 MGHDK and CDR2 SYGVNS. DNA for the CDR3: TGTGCCAGCAGTGAATCCCCGGCTAGCGGGGTATCCGGGGAGCTGTTTTTT. The encoded protein is CASSESPASGVSGELFF.

This clone was detected a few times. The gene calls are TRBV4-1 and TRBJ2-6; 7 bases agree with TRBD1. This CDR3 is 18 amino acids long. V lost 2 bases, J lost 1 base, and 8 bases stayed unmatched. CDR1 is MGHRA and CDR2 is YSYEKL in the germline V gene. This CDR3 reads CASSQLWTGLSGANVLTF. CDR3 bases: TGCGCCAGCAGCCAACTTTGGACAGGCTTATCTGGGGCCAACGTCCTGACTTTC.

J is TRBJ2-1 and V is TRBV5-1; 9 nucleotides line up with TRBD2. V trimming: 0 bases; J trimming: 9 bases; junction bases outside the gene matches: 4. Germline values: CDR1 SGHRS, CDR2 YFSETQ. This CDR3 contains 14 residues. The CDR3 coding sequence is TGCGCCAGCAGCTTGGAGGCGGGAGGGGGTGAGCAGTTCTTC. Its translation: CASSLEAGGGEQFF.

This clone is a singleton in its sample. This chain uses TRBV28 with TRBJ2-7; perhaps TRBD2 as D (5 bases). Germline lookup yields CDR1 MDHEN and CDR2 SYDVKM. This CDR3 spans 13 amino acids. V was trimmed by 5 bases and J by 2 bases, leaving 10 bases between them. The CDR3 is CASSEGPAYEQYF. The CDR3 bases are TGTGCCAGCAGTGAGGGCCCGGCCTACGAGCAGTACTTC.

V is TRBV9 and J is TRBJ2-2; D gene uncertain. The germline V gene encodes CDR1 SGDLS and CDR2 YYNGEE. The V and J ends lost 0 bases and 5 bases respectively, with 11 bases between them. This CDR3 is built from 15 residues. The CDR3 sequence is CASSVASTRTGELFF. Written as DNA, the CDR3 is TGTGCCAGCAGCGTAGCCTCGACGAGGACCGGGGAGCTGTTTTTT. Full variable domain (missing parts from reference TRBV9 and TRBJ2-2): DSGVTQTPKHLITATGQRVTLRCSPRSGDLSVYWYQQSLDQGLQFLIQYYNGEERAKGNILERFSAQQFPDLHSELNLSSLELGDSALYFCASSVASTRTGELFFGEGSRLTVL.

The sample holds one count of this clone. This chain links TRBV6-1 with TRBJ1-5, with D perhaps matching TRBD1 (6 bases). Trimming took off 6 bases at V and 1 base at J, with 13 bases between the two ends. The CDR3 covers 15 residues. In germline, CDR1 is MNHNS, CDR2 SASEGT. This chain's CDR3 is CASRAGVGSNQPQHF. CDR3 nucleotides: TGTGCCAGCAGAGCAGGGGTTGGGAGCAATCAGCCCCAGCATTTT.

This rearrangement joins TRBV11-2 to TRBJ2-7; 11 positions match TRBD2. Germline V CDR1 and CDR2: SGHAT, FQNNGV. This CDR3 has 20 residues. V lost 0 bases and J lost 4; bases outside the gene matches: 17. CDR3 loop: CASSLETSGAFQTLWYEQYF. DNA of the CDR3: TGTGCCAGCAGCTTAGAGACTAGCGGGGCCTTCCAGACCTTGTGGTACGAGCAGTACTTC.

The rearrangement joins TRBV9 to TRBJ1-1; TRBD1 aligns across 7 bases. V dropped 0 bases and J dropped 2; count of bases not matched to a gene: 7. Per germline, CDR1 SGDLS and CDR2 YYNGEE. The CDR3 is 16 residues long. The CDR3 DNA sequence: TGTGCCAGCAGCGTAGGAGGGGGACAGCCCAACACTGAAGCTTTCTTT. Residues: CASSVGGGQPNTEAFF.

The rearrangement joins TRBV5-1 to TRBJ2-1; the D gene is possibly TRBD2 (6 bases). The CDR3 spans 14 residues. The germline gives CDR1 SGHRS, CDR2 YFSETQ. Trimming removed 0 bases from V and 8 bases from J, with 12 bases in between. CDR3 loop: CASSLGGEPDEQFF. In DNA, the CDR3 is TGCGCCAGCAGCTTGGGGGGGGAGCCGGATGAGCAGTTCTTC. The full variable domain, rest sourced from reference TRBV5-1 and TRBJ2-1, is KAGVTQTPRYLIKTRGQQVTLSCSPISGHRSVSWYQQTPGQGLQFLFEYFSETQRNKGNFPGRFSGRQFSNSRSEMNVSTLELGDSALYLCASSLGGEPDEQFFGPGTRLTVL.

The chain uses TRBV5-1 and TRBJ2-5; D not resolved. With the DNA end fitting TRBJ2-7 better, the J assignment may be wrong. This CDR3 comprises 17 residues. Germline lookup yields CDR1 SGHRS and CDR2 YFSETQ. The CDR3 reads CASSLSALLAGIHEQYF. DNA for the CDR3: TGCGCCAGCAGCTTGTCGGCCCTCTTAGCTGGAATCCACGAGCAGTACTTC.

The sample holds a few counts of this clone. The chain carries TRBV7-2 and TRBJ2-3, with 7 bases fitting TRBD2. The CDR3 consists of 14 residues. The ends lost 1 base at V and 8 bases at J; junction bases unmatched: 6. Germline V lookup: CDR1 SGHTA, CDR2 FQGNSA. The CDR3 nucleotides read TGTGCCAGCAGCTTAGGCGGGAGCCTCAGTACGCAGTATTTT. Protein: CASSLGGSLSTQYF.

This sequence joins TRBV27 and TRBJ2-1; maybe TRBD2 (5 bases). The CDR3 is 15 residues long. Trimming left V 5 bases short and J 2 bases short, with 13 bases between. Germline lookup yields CDR1 MNHEY and CDR2 SMNVEV (reference sequence). The CDR3 spells CASSDRAGAYNEQFF. The CDR3 bases are TGTGCCAGCAGTGACCGAGCCGGGGCCTACAATGAGCAGTTCTTC.

This clone was seen just once. The chain couples TRBV27 to TRBJ2-7; perhaps TRBD1 as D (7 bases). The germline V gene has CDR1 MNHEY and CDR2 SMNVEV (reference sequence). Trimming removed 6 bases at V and 7 bases at J, with 10 bases between. The CDR3 consists of 11 residues. The DNA of the CDR3 is TGTGCCAGCAGGACAGGGAGGGAGCAGTACTTC. It specifies CASRTGREQYF.

The chain couples TRBV5-1 to TRBJ2-1; 12 bases align to TRBD2. The length of the CDR3 is 17 residues. Losses at the gene ends were 4 bases for V and 10 bases for J; bases not matched to a gene: 15. Per the germline V gene, CDR1 is SGHRS and CDR2 is YFSETQ. The CDR3 spells CASSVGLAGPSWREQFF. For the CDR3, the DNA is TGCGCCAGCAGCGTGGGACTAGCGGGTCCGTCGTGGAGGGAGCAGTTCTTC.

This clone turned up a few times. V usage is TRBV11-2 and J usage is TRBJ1-2; 7 nucleotides align to TRBD1. Germline V CDR1 and CDR2: SGHAT, FQNNGV. The CDR3 runs 14 residues. The trim removed 1 base at V and 2 bases at J, leaving 1 base unmatched. The CDR3 spells CASSLVQGNYGYTF. The CDR3, as DNA: TGTGCCAGCAGCTTAGTACAGGGGAACTATGGCTACACCTTC.

DNA of the CDR3: TGTGCCAGCAGTCCCGGGACTAGGGAATTGGTCGGTGAGCAGTTCTTC. Its translation is CASSPGTRELVGEQFF. The chain uses TRBV5-6 and TRBJ2-1, with TRBD2 matching over 8 bases. The germline gives CDR1 SGHDT, CDR2 YYEEEE. The CDR3 is 16 amino acids. With 5 bases clipped from V and 9 bases from J, the junction kept 16 bases outside the gene matches.

The genes are TRBV28 and TRBJ2-1, with D perhaps TRBD2 (5 bases). This CDR3 is built from 12 residues. Trimming removed 7 bases at V and 10 bases at J, with 14 bases between. In germline, CDR1 is MDHEN, CDR2 SYDVKM. In nucleotides, the CDR3 is TGTGCCAGCACACCAGGCGGGTGGGAGCAGTTCTTC. Protein sequence: CASTPGGWEQFF.